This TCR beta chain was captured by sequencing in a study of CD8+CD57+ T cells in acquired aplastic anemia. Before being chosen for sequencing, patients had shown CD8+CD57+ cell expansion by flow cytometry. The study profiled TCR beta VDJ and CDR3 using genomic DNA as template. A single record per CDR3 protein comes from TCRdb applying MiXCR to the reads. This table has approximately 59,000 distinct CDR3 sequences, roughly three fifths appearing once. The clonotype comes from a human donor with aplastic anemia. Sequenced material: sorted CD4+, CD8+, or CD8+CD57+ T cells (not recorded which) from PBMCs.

The CDR3 DNA sequence: TGTGCCAGCAGCCAAGGGACGTGGGCCGGGGAGCTGTTTTTT. Encoded protein: CASSQGTWAGELFF. V and J are TRBV14 and TRBJ2-2; D unresolved. Trimming pared 1 base from V and 6 bases from J, leaving 9 bases between. Germline CDR1 is SGHDN and CDR2 is FVKESK. This CDR3 is 14 amino acids long.